A selection of T cell receptor beta chains follows, all from one sample in a study of metastatic and nonmetastatic thyroid tumors. TCRdb re-called the PCR reads through MiXCR. Of roughly 15,000 clones detected, approximately 25% appear once; the ten largest clones hold over 20%. Sequencing was performed on tumor tissue. These receptor sequences come from a female donor with papillary thyroid cancer or a benign thyroid nodule (not recorded which). Some clones in this sample may be carry-over from other donors' samples. Each CDR3 is given with its conserved first and last residue. D genes are given only for firm matches. For some rows the clone size is stated as once, few or many, or as a class when expanded; others skip it.

D gene	clone size	V gene	J gene	CDR3 DNA	CDR3 protein
TRBD2	NA	TRBV4-1	TRBJ2-7	TGCGCCAGCAGCCAACTATGGCTAGCGGGGCTAAGCTCCTACGAGCATTACTTC	CASSQLWLAGLSSYEHYF
TRBD2	NA	TRBV30	TRBJ2-7	TGTGCCTGGAGGCTAAAGGGACTAGCGGACTCCTACGAGCAGTACTTC	CAWRLKGLADSYEQYF
TRBD1	many	TRBV20-1	TRBJ1-2	TGCAGTGCTCCTAAGCCGGGACAGGGCTATTGGTATGGCTACACCTTC	CSAPKPGQGYWYGYTF
NA	few	TRBV20-1	TRBJ2-7	TGCAGTGCTAGAGAAAGGGGGTGGGGTAAATACGAGCAGTACTTC	CSARERGWGKYEQYF
NA	medium-sized	TRBV19	TRBJ1-3	TGTGCCAGTAGTTTAACTGGAAACACCATATATTTT	CASSLTGNTIYF
TRBD1	many	TRBV18	TRBJ1-5	TGTGCCAGCTCGAGACAGGGAGTTATAACGCAGCCCCAGCATTTT	CASSRQGVITQPQHF
TRBD2	many	TRBV19	TRBJ2-3	TGTGCCAGTAGTCTTCTAGCGGGGGGGGGCACAGATACGCAGTATTTT	CASSLLAGGGTDTQYF
NA	NA	TRBV27	TRBJ1-2	TGTGCCAGCAGTTCGGGGGGGGTCCGCTATGGCTACACCTTC	CASSSGGVRYGYTF
TRBD2	NA	TRBV27	TRBJ2-7	TGTGCCAGCATGGGGACTAGCTGGTCCTACGAGCAGTACTTC	CASMGTSWSYEQYF
NA	medium-sized	TRBV19	TRBJ2-3	TGTGCCAGTAGTCCCGGGAGCACAGATACGCAGTATTTT	CASSPGSTDTQYF
TRBD1	many	TRBV19	TRBJ2-5	TGTGCCAGTAGTATCGACAGGGGGCCGGACCGTTGGGAGACCCAGTACTTC	CASSIDRGPDRWETQYF
NA	many	TRBV2	TRBJ2-5	TGTGCCATCCAGGACTGGAAAGAGACCCAGTACTTC	CAIQDWKETQYF
TRBD1	many	TRBV15	TRBJ1-5	TGTGCCACCAGCAGAGGGACAGGGGGCAATCAGCCCCAGCATTTT	CATSRGTGGNQPQHF
TRBD2	medium-sized	TRBV20-1	TRBJ2-1	TGCAGTGCTGGGGGGAGGGGTGAGCAGTTCTTC	CSAGGRGEQFF
NA	many	TRBV27	TRBJ2-3	TGTGCCAGCAGTTACTCATATGGCCCAGATACGCAGTATTTT	CASSYSYGPDTQYF
NA	many	TRBV18	TRBJ1-2	TGTGCCAGCTCACCGGAGCACACCAAGTACTATGGCTACACCTTC	CASSPEHTKYYGYTF
TRBD2	few	TRBV6-2/TRBV6-3	TRBJ2-3	TGTGCCATCAGTTATCTGCGGGGGACCGGCACAGATACGCAGTATTTT	CAISYLRGTGTDTQYF
NA	many	TRBV5-1	TRBJ2-7	TGCGCCAGCAGCCTCACTGGTGACTACGAGCAGTACTTC	CASSLTGDYEQYF
TRBD1	many	TRBV20-1	TRBJ2-1	TGCAGTGCTAGAGATGAGGGGGCCTCCTACAATGAGCAGTTCTTC	CSARDEGASYNEQFF
NA	many	TRBV5-4	TRBJ2-1	TGTGCCAGCAGCTTATATCCTAGTAACCATGAGCAGTTCTTC	CASSLYPSNHEQFF
TRBD2	many	TRBV19	TRBJ2-3	TGTGCCAGTAGTATGCGCGGAGCGGGAGTTGGAGATACGCAGTATTTT	CASSMRGAGVGDTQYF
NA	many	TRBV14	TRBJ2-5	TGTGCCAGCAGCCAAGCCCGACTAGTTCAAGAGACCCAGTACTTC	CASSQARLVQETQYF
NA	many	TRBV7-2	TRBJ2-3	TGTGCCAGCAGCTTAGAACCCCGAACAGATACGCAGTATTTT	CASSLEPRTDTQYF
TRBD2	many	TRBV14	TRBJ2-7	TGTGCCAGCAGCCGTGGTAGCGGGATAAGCGACGAGCAGTACTTC	CASSRGSGISDEQYF
NA	many	TRBV7-7	TRBJ1-3	TGTGCTAGCAGCTTAGACCCAGGGGAGGGAAACACCATATATTTT	CASSLDPGEGNTIYF
NA	NA	TRBV9	TRBJ2-1	TGTGCCAGCAGCGTAGCCCAGGACAACTACAATGAGCAGTTCTTC	CASSVAQDNYNEQFF
NA	many	TRBV5-1	TRBJ2-1	TGCGCCAGCAGCCCGGAAGGACTCCCAATCGAGGAGCAGTTCTTC	CASSPEGLPIEEQFF
TRBD2	many	TRBV5-4	TRBJ2-7	TGCGCCAGCAGCTTGGAGGGACTAGGGTCCTACGAGCAGAACTTC	CASSLEGLGSYEQNF
NA	once	TRBV4-1	TRBJ1-2	TGTGCCAGTAGCCAAGATCACCAGGGGTCCACGGACTATGGCTACACCTTC	CASSQDHQGSTDYGYTF
NA	many	TRBV7-6	TRBJ2-3	TGTGCCAGCAGCACCAGGACTACCAGCACAGATACGCAGTATTTT	CASSTRTTSTDTQYF